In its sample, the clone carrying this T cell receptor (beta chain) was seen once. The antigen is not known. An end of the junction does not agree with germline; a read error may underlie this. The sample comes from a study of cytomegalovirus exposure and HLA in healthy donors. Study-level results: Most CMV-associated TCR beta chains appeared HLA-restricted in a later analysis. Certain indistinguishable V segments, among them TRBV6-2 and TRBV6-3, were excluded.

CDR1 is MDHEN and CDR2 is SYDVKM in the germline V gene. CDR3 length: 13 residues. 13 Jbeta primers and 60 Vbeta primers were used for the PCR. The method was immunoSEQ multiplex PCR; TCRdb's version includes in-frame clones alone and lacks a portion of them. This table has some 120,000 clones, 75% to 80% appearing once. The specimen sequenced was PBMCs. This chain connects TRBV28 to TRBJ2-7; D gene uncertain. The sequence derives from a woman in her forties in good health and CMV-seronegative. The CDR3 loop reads CASSLAQSSEQYF. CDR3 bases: TGTGCCAGCAGTTTAGCACAGTCCTCCGAGCAGTACTTC.